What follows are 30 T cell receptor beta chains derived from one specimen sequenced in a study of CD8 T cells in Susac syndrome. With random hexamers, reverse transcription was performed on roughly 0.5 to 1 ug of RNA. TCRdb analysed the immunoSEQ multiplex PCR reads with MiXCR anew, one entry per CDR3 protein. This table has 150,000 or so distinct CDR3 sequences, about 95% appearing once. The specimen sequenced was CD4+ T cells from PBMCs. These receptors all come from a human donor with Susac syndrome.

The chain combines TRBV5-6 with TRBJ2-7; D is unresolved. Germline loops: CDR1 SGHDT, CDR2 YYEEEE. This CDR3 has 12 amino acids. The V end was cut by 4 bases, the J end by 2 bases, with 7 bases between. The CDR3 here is CASSRDAYEQYF. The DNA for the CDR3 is TGTGCCAGCAGCAGAGATGCCTACGAGCAGTACTTC.

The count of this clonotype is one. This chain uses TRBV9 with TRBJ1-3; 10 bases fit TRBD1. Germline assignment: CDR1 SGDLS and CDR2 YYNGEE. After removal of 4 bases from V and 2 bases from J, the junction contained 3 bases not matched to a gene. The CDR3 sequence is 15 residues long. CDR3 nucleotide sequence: TGTGCCAGCAGCACGACAGGGGGCCCTGGAAACACCATATATTTT. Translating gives CASSTTGGPGNTIYF. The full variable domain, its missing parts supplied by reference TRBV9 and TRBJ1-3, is DSGVTQTPKHLITATGQRVTLRCSPRSGDLSVYWYQQSLDQGLQFLIQYYNGEERAKGNILERFSAQQFPDLHSELNLSSLELGDSALYFCASSTTGGPGNTIYFGEGSWLTVV.

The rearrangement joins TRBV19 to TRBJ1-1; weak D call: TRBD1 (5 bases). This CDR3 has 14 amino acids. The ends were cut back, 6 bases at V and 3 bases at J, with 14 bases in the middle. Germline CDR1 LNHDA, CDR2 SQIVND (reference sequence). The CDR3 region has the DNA TGTGCCAGTAGGCCGGCAGGGAGGTACACTGAAGCTTTCTTT. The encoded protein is CASRPAGRYTEAFF.

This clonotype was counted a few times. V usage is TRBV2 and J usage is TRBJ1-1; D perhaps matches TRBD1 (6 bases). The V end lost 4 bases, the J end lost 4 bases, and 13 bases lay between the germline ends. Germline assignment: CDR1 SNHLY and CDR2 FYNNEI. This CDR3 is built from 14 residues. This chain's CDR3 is CASSVSGAGTEAFF. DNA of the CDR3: TGTGCCAGCAGTGTTTCGGGGGCTGGCACTGAAGCTTTCTTT.

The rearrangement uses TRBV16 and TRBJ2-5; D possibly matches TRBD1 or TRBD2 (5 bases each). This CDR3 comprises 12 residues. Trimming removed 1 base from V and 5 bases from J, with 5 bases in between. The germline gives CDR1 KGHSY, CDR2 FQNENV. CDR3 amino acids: CASSQWGETQYF. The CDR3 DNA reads TGTGCCAGCAGCCAATGGGGGGAGACCCAGTACTTC.

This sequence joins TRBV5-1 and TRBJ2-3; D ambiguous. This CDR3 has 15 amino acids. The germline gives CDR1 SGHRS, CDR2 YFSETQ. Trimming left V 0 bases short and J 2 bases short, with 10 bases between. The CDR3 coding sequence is TGCGCCAGCAGCTTGGGTGATGGTTCCACAGATACGCAGTATTTT. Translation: CASSLGDGSTDTQYF.

The CDR3 here is CASSPSPTNEKLFF. CDR3 sequence (DNA): TGTGCCAGCAGCCCGAGCCCAACTAATGAAAAACTGTTTTTT. The rearrangement joins TRBV9 to TRBJ1-4, with D unresolved. This CDR3 comprises 14 residues. Trimming pared 4 bases from V and 0 bases from J, leaving 7 bases between. Per germline, CDR1 SGDLS and CDR2 YYNGEE.

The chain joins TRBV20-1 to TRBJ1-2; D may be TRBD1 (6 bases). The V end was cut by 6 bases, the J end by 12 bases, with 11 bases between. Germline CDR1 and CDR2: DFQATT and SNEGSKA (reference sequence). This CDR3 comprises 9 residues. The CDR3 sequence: CSAEGDHTF. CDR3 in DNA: TGCAGTGCGGAGGGGGATCACACCTTC.

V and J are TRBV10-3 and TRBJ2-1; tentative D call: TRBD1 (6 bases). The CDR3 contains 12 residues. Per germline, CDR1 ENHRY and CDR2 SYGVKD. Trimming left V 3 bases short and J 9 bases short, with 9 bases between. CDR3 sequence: CAISEPRGEQFF. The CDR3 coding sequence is TGTGCCATCAGTGAACCCAGGGGTGAGCAGTTCTTC.

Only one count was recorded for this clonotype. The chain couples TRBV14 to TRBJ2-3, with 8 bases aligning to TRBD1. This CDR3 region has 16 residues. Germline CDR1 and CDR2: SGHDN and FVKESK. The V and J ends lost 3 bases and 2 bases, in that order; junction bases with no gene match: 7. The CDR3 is CASSHRQGRVTDTQYF. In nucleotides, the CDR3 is TGTGCCAGCAGCCACAGACAGGGGCGAGTCACAGATACGCAGTATTTT.

The CDR3, as DNA: TGCGCCAGCAGCCAAGTCCACAGGGGAAATGAAAAACTGTTTTTT. Translated: CASSQVHRGNEKLFF. The gene calls are TRBV4-3 and TRBJ1-4, with 7 bases fitting TRBD1. Germline-derived CDR1 and CDR2 are LGHNA and YSLEER. This CDR3 contains 15 residues. Trimming took 1 base from V and 5 from J; bases not matched to a gene: 4.

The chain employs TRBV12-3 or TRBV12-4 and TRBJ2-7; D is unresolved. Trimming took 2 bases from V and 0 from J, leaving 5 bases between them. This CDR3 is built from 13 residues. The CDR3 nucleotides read TGTGCCAGCAGTTTACGGTACTCCTACGAGCAGTACTTC. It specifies CASSLRYSYEQYF.

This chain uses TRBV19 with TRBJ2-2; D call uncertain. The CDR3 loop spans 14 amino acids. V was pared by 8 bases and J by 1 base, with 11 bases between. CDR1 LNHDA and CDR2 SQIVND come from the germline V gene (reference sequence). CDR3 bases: TGTGCCAGTGTACTGCAGGAGAACACCGGGGAGCTGTTTTTT. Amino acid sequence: CASVLQENTGELFF.

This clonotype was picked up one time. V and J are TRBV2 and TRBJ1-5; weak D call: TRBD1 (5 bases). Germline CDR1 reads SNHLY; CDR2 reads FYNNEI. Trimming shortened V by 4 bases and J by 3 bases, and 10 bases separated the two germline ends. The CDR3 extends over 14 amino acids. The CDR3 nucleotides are TGTGCCAGCAGTGGGGGACGGTCCAATCAGCCCCAGCATTTT. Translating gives CASSGGRSNQPQHF.

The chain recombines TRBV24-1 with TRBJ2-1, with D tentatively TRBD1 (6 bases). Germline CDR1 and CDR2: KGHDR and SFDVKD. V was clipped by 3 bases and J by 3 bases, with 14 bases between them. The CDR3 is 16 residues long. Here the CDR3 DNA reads TGTGCCACCAGTGATGCCCGGGACAACAACTACAATGAGCAGTTCTTC. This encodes CATSDARDNNYNEQFF.

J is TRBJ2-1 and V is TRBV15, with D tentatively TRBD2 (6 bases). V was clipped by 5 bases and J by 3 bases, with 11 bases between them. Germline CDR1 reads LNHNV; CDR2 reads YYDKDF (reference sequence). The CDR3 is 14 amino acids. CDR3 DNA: TGTGCCACCAGCGCCTGGCGGGGCTACAATGAGCAGTTCTTC. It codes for CATSAWRGYNEQFF.

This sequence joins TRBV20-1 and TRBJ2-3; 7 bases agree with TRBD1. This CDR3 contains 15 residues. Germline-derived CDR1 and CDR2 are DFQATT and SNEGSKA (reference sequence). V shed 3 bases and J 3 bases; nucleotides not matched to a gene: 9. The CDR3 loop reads CSASHPGTETDTQYF. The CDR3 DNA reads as TGCAGTGCTAGTCACCCCGGGACAGAGACAGATACGCAGTATTTT.

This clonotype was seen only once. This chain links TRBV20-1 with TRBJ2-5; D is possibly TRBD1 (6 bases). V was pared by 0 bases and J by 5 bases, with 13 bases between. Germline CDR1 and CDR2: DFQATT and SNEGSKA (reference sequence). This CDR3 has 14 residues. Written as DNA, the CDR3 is TGCAGTGCTAGAGACCTTGGACAGTGGGAGACCCAGTACTTC. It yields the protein CSARDLGQWETQYF.

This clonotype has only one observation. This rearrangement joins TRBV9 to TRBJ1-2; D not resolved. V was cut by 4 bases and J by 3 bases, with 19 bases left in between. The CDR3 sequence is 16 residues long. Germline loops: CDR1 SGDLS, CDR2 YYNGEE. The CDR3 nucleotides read TGTGCCAGCAGCATCGACCCAGCAGGTCCCGACTATGGCTACACCTTC. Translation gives CASSIDPAGPDYGYTF.

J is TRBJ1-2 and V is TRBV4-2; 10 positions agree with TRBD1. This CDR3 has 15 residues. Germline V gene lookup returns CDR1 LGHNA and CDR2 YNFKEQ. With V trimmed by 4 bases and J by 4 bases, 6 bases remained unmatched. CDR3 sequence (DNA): TGTGCCAGCAGCCTCGCGACAGGGGGCGCCTATGGCTACACCTTC. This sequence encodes CASSLATGGAYGYTF.

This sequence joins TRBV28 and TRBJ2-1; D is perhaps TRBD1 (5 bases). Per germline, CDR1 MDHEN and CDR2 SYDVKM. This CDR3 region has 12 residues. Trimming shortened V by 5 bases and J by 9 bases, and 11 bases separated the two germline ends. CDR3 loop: CASSLIGAEQFF. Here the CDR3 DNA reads TGTGCCAGCAGTCTAATAGGGGCTGAGCAGTTCTTC.

As DNA, the CDR3 is TGCGCCAGCAGCTTGGAGGGGCGGGGGCCCGACACTGAAGCTTTCTTT. This encodes CASSLEGRGPDTEAFF. The chain recombines TRBV5-1 with TRBJ1-1; TRBD1 might be the D (6 bases). CDR1 is SGHRS, CDR2 YFSETQ, per germline. This CDR3 region has 16 residues. V was trimmed by 0 bases and J by 3 bases, leaving 15 bases between them.

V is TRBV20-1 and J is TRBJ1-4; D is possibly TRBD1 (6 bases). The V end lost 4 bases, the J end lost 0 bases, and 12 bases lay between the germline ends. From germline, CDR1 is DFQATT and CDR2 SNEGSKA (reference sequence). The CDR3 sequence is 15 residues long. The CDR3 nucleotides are TGCAGTGCTACAATGGACAGTTCAACTAATGAAAAACTGTTTTTT. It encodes CSATMDSSTNEKLFF.

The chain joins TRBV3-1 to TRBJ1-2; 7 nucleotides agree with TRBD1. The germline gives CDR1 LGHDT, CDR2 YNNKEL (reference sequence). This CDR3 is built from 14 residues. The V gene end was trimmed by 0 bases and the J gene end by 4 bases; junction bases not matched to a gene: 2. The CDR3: CASSQEGQFYGYTF. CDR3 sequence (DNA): TGTGCCAGCAGCCAAGAGGGACAGTTCTATGGCTACACCTTC.

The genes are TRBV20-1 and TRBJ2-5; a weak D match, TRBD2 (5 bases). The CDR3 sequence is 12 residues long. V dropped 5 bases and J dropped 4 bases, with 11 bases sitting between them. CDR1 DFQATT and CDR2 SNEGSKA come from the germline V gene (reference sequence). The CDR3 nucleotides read TGCAGTGCTGTCGGAGGCGGAGAGACCCAGTACTTC. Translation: CSAVGGGETQYF.

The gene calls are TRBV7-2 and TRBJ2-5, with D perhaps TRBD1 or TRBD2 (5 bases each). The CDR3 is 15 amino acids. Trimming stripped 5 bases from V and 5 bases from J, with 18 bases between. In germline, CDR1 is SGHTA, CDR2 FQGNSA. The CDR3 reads CASSPTAGRGETQYF. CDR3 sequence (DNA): TGTGCCAGCAGCCCAACTGCAGGGCGAGGGGAGACCCAGTACTTC.

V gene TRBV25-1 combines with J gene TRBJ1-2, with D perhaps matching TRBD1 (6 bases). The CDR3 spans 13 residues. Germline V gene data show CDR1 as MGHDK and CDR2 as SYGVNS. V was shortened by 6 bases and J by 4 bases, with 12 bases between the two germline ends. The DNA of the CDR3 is TGTGCCAGCAGCCCCGGGACACTCTATGGCTACACCTTC. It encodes CASSPGTLYGYTF.

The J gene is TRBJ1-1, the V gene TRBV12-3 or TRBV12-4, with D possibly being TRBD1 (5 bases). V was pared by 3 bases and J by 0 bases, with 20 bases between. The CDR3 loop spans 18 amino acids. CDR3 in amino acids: CASSFGLQDPILNTEAFF. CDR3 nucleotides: TGTGCCAGCAGTTTTGGGCTACAGGATCCAATATTGAACACTGAAGCTTTCTTT.

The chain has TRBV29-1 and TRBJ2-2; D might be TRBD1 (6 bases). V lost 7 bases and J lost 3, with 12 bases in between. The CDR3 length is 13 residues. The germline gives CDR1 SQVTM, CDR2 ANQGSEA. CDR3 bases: TGCAGCGCGGAACAGGGATACACCGGGGAGCTGTTTTTT. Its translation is CSAEQGYTGELFF.

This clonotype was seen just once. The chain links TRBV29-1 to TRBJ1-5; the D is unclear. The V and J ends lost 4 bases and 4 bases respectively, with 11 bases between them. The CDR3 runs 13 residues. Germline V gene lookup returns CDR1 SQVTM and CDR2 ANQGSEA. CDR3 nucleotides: TGCAGCGTTGCAAACGGAAAAAATCAGCCCCAGCATTTT. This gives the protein CSVANGKNQPQHF. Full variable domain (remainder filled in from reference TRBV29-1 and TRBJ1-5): SAVISQKPSRDICQRGTSLTIQCQVDSQVTMMFWYRQQPGQSLTLIATANQGSEATYESGFVIDKFPISRPNLTFSTLTVSNMSPEDSSIYLCSVANGKNQPQHFGDGTRLSIL.